The 27 T cell receptor beta chains listed next were all sequenced from one sample in a study of somatic mutations in cytotoxic T cells in rheumatoid arthritis. Measured with immunoSEQ multiplex PCR; TCRdb has only the in-frame clones, and not every one. In the table there are 18,000 or so clones, around 70% of which are singletons. Specimen: CD8+ T cells sorted from blood. These receptors originate from a man in his sixties in good health.

This chain uses TRBV28 with TRBJ2-1; 11 bases line up with TRBD2. The CDR3 has 15 amino acids. Trimming took 6 bases from V and 9 from J; bases not matched to a gene: 10. In germline, CDR1 is MDHEN, CDR2 SYDVKM. The CDR3 nucleotides read TGTGCCAGCAGAAATAGCGGGAGGGCCCTCCGTGAGCAGTTCTTC. It encodes CASRNSGRALREQFF. The complete variable domain, with remaining parts taken from reference TRBV28 and TRBJ2-1, reads DVKVTQSSRYLVKRTGEKVFLECVQDMDHENMFWYRQDPGLGLRLIYFSYDVKMKEKGDIPEGYSVSREKKERFSLILESASTNQTSMYLCASRNSGRALREQFFGPGTRLTVL.

For the CDR3, the DNA is TGTGCCAGCAGCTTATGGGGGGGAGAAACCTACGAGCAGTACTTC. Protein product: CASSLWGGETYEQYF. The chain uses TRBV13 and TRBJ2-7; 7 bases fit TRBD2. This CDR3 is built from 15 residues. CDR1 is PRHDT, CDR2 FYEKMQ, per germline (reference sequence). V shed 2 bases and J 2 bases; nucleotides not matched to a gene: 6.

The table lists this clone with a few counts. The genes are TRBV29-1 and TRBJ2-1; 9 bases are a match to TRBD1. Germline CDR1 reads SQVTM; CDR2 reads ANQGSEA. This CDR3 region has 14 residues. The V gene end was trimmed by 6 bases and the J gene end by 4 bases; junction bases not matched to a gene: 7. The CDR3 sequence is CSVQGGQGYNEQFF. The CDR3 nucleotides read TGCAGCGTCCAGGGGGGACAGGGTTACAATGAGCAGTTCTTC.

The chain employs TRBV28 and TRBJ2-3; maybe TRBD1 (7 bases). From germline, CDR1 is MDHEN and CDR2 SYDVKM. The ends were cut back, 5 bases at V and 1 base at J, with 19 bases in the middle. CDR3 length: 17 residues. CDR3 in DNA: TGTGCCAGCAGTGACCCCCGGGGGACAGTGGGCACAGATACGCAGTATTTT. It is translated as CASSDPRGTVGTDTQYF.

The chain carries TRBV7-9 and TRBJ2-2; D may be TRBD2 (5 bases). With 2 bases removed from V and 2 bases from J, the gap between germline ends came to 6 bases. The germline V gene has CDR1 SEHNR and CDR2 FQNEAQ (reference sequence). The CDR3 loop spans 14 amino acids. The CDR3 nucleotides read TGTGCCAGCAGCTTACTAGCTAACACCGGGGAGCTGTTTTTT. Amino acid sequence: CASSLLANTGELFF.

The chain uses TRBV18 and TRBJ2-1; D ambiguous. Trimming removed 1 base from V and 10 bases from J, with 5 bases in between. CDR1 is KGHSH and CDR2 is LQKENI in the germline V gene. The CDR3 contains 11 residues. In DNA form, the CDR3 reads TGTGCCAGCTCACCACTCGGGGAGCAGTTCTTC. This sequence encodes CASSPLGEQFF.

The chain carries TRBV6-5 and TRBJ2-7, with TRBD1 as a possible D gene (6 bases). This CDR3 is 14 amino acids long. V lost 2 bases to trimming and J lost 3 bases, with 11 bases between them. Germline V CDR1 and CDR2: MNHEY, SVGAGI. As DNA, the CDR3 is TGTGCCAGCAGTTACGGGACACGGAGCTACGAGCAGTACTTC. Its translation is CASSYGTRSYEQYF.

The chain joins TRBV5-6 to TRBJ2-1, with a possible D match to TRBD1 (5 bases). The V end was cut by 0 bases, the J end by 12 bases, with 10 bases between. Germline CDR1 and CDR2: SGHDT and YYEEEE. This CDR3 has 12 residues. CDR3 residues: CASSLGGAGQFF. DNA of the CDR3: TGTGCCAGCAGCTTGGGTGGGGCAGGGCAGTTCTTC.

This clone was picked up one time. The chain has TRBV5-6 and TRBJ2-1, with 7 bases that match TRBD1. The CDR3 totals 12 residues. Germline V gene data show CDR1 as SGHDT and CDR2 as YYEEEE. The ends lost 0 bases at V and 10 bases at J; junction bases unmatched: 1. The CDR3 DNA reads as TGTGCCAGCAGCTTGGGCAGGGGGGAGCAGTTCTTC. This gives the protein CASSLGRGEQFF. Based on the CDR3 plus reference TRBV5-6 and TRBJ2-1, the full variable domain is DAGVTQSPTHLIKTRGQQVTLRCSPKSGHDTVSWYQQALGQGPQFIFQYYEEEERQRGNFPDRFSGHQFPNYSSELNVNALLLGDSALYLCASSLGRGEQFFGPGTRLTVL.

The chain combines TRBV6-6 with TRBJ2-5, with 13 bases lining up with TRBD2. The better agreement between TRBJ2-7 and the DNA end casts doubt on the J call. CDR1 and CDR2 from the germline V gene are MNHNY and SVGAGI (reference sequence). This CDR3 is 14 amino acids long. The CDR3 reads CASTTGLAGHEQYF. For the CDR3, the DNA is TGTGCCAGCACCACGGGACTAGCGGGGCACGAGCAGTACTTC.

CDR3: CASSILGTDTQYF. The CDR3 DNA is TGTGCCAGTAGTATCCTAGGCACAGATACGCAGTATTTT. The chain links TRBV19 to TRBJ2-3; D gene uncertain. Per germline, CDR1 LNHDA and CDR2 SQIVND (reference sequence). This CDR3 is built from 13 residues. V shed 3 bases and J shed 1 base, with 5 bases lying between them. The full variable domain, with the rest looked up from reference TRBV19 and TRBJ2-3, is DGGITQSPKYLFRKEGQNVTLSCEQNLNHDAMYWYRQDPGQGLRLIYYSQIVNDFQKGDIAEGYSVSREKKESFPLTVTSAQKNPTAFYLCASSILGTDTQYFGPGTRLTVL.

DNA for the CDR3: TGTGCCTGTAGCCGGGACAGACCAAATGAAAAACTGTTTTTT. It is translated as CACSRDRPNEKLFF. The rearrangement links TRBV30 to TRBJ1-4, with 7 bases lining up with TRBD1. V trimming: 6 bases; J trimming: 5 bases; junction bases outside the gene matches: 9. This CDR3 region has 14 residues. In germline, CDR1 is GTSNPN, CDR2 SVGIG (reference sequence).

The genes are TRBV4-1 and TRBJ1-3; the match to TRBD1 covers 9 bases. Germline V gene data show CDR1 as MGHRA and CDR2 as YSYEKL. Losses at the gene ends were 1 base for V and 2 bases for J; bases not matched to a gene: 0. This CDR3 spans 15 amino acids. CDR3 sequence: CASSQGQGAGNTIYF. For the CDR3, the DNA is TGCGCCAGCAGCCAAGGACAGGGGGCTGGAAACACCATATATTTT.

This rearrangement joins TRBV2 to TRBJ2-7; unclear D gene. The V end lost 4 bases, the J end lost 0 bases, and 10 bases lay between the germline ends. Per germline, CDR1 SNHLY and CDR2 FYNNEI. The CDR3 is 14 residues long. CDR3 residues: CASSVTESSYEQYF. In DNA form, the CDR3 reads TGTGCCAGCAGTGTGACTGAAAGCTCCTACGAGCAGTACTTC.

The CDR3 sequence is CAWSVNQGAGEKLFF. The DNA of the CDR3 is TGTGCCTGGAGTGTGAATCAGGGGGCCGGGGAAAAACTGTTTTTT. The chain uses TRBV30 and TRBJ1-4; 8 nucleotides match TRBD1. CDR1 is GTSNPN and CDR2 is SVGIG in the germline V gene (reference sequence). This CDR3 spans 15 amino acids. J gave up 8 bases and V 0 bases, and 8 bases lay outside the gene matches.

V is TRBV6-5 and J is TRBJ2-7, with D uncertain. Germline assignment: CDR1 MNHEY and CDR2 SVGAGI. The CDR3 covers 12 residues. V was pared by 9 bases and J by 1 base, with 10 bases between. This CDR3 is CASLSWSYEQYF. DNA of the CDR3: TGTGCCAGTCTATCGTGGTCCTACGAGCAGTACTTC.

This clone was counted only a few times. The rearrangement uses TRBV27 and TRBJ2-3; 10 nucleotides align to TRBD2. This CDR3 is 16 amino acids long. With V trimmed by 2 bases and J by 6 bases, 8 bases remained unmatched. Per the germline V gene, CDR1 is MNHEY and CDR2 is SMNVEV (reference sequence). This CDR3 reads CASSLNLAGEPDTQYF. The CDR3 DNA is TGTGCCAGCAGTTTAAACCTAGCGGGAGAGCCCGATACGCAGTATTTT.

This rearrangement joins TRBV11-3 to TRBJ2-1, with D unresolved. The CDR3 sequence is 13 residues long. Per germline, CDR1 SGHNT and CDR2 YENEEA. Trimming took 0 bases from V and 3 from J, leaving 3 bases between them. The CDR3 nucleotides read TGTGCCAGCAGCTTAGATTACTACAATGAGCAGTTCTTC. It specifies CASSLDYYNEQFF.

V gene TRBV10-3 combines with J gene TRBJ2-7; 10 nucleotides match TRBD1. The CDR3 is made up of 15 amino acids. The V and J ends lost 7 bases and 4 bases, in that order; junction bases with no gene match: 10. Germline V lookup: CDR1 ENHRY, CDR2 SYGVKD. The CDR3 sequence: CAIKTTGTGVYEQYF. The CDR3 region has the DNA TGTGCCATCAAGACGACCGGGACAGGGGTGTACGAGCAGTACTTC.

The table lists this clone with a count of one. The chain is built from TRBV7-9 and TRBJ2-7, with D hard to call. The CDR3 loop spans 12 amino acids. Germline lookup yields CDR1 SEHNR and CDR2 FQNEAQ (reference sequence). Trimming cost V 5 bases and J 4 bases, with 9 bases left between them. Written as DNA, the CDR3 is TGTGCCAGCAGCCACGTGAGGTACGAGCAGTACTTC. This sequence encodes CASSHVRYEQYF.

This chain links TRBV11-2 with TRBJ2-5; 10 positions agree with TRBD2. The better agreement between TRBJ2-7 and the DNA end casts doubt on the J call. The germline V gene has CDR1 SGHAT and CDR2 FQNNGV. The CDR3 spans 15 residues. CDR3 residues: CASSLYSGGSYEQYF. CDR3 sequence (DNA): TGTGCCAGCAGCTTATATAGCGGGGGGTCTTACGAGCAGTACTTC.

V usage is TRBV19 and J usage is TRBJ1-5, with D perhaps TRBD1 (5 bases). Trimming removed 6 bases at V and 3 bases at J, with 12 bases between. CDR1 and CDR2 (germline): LNHDA, SQIVND (reference sequence). The CDR3 runs to 14 residues. CDR3 bases: TGTGCCAGTAGGGAGGGGTGGACCAATCAGCCCCAGCATTTT. Translation gives CASREGWTNQPQHF. The variable domain in full, with the rest retrieved from reference TRBV19 and TRBJ1-5, is DGGITQSPKYLFRKEGQNVTLSCEQNLNHDAMYWYRQDPGQGLRLIYYSQIVNDFQKGDIAEGYSVSREKKESFPLTVTSAQKNPTAFYLCASREGWTNQPQHFGDGTRLSIL.

The chain joins TRBV27 to TRBJ2-7, with 11 bases aligning to TRBD2. The trim removed 2 bases at V and 0 bases at J, leaving 6 bases unmatched. The germline CDR1 and CDR2 sequences are MNHEY and SMNVEV (reference sequence). This CDR3 spans 17 amino acids. This CDR3 reads CASSLRGTSGYSYEQYF. CDR3 nucleotide sequence: TGTGCCAGCAGTTTACGGGGGACTAGCGGCTACTCCTACGAGCAGTACTTC.

The rearrangement links TRBV7-6 to TRBJ2-7; 14 bases line up with TRBD2. CDR1 is SGHVS and CDR2 is FNYEAQ in the germline V gene. V lost 5 bases to trimming and J lost 3 bases; unmatched junction nucleotides: 6. The length of the CDR3 is 16 residues. For the CDR3, the DNA is TGTGCCAGCAGCGTTGGGACTAGCGGGAGTATCTACGAGCAGTACTTC. Its protein is CASSVGTSGSIYEQYF.

The V and J genes are TRBV2 and TRBJ2-4; maybe TRBD2 (5 bases). Germline lookup yields CDR1 SNHLY and CDR2 FYNNEI. This CDR3 region has 11 residues. Trimming took off 8 bases at V and 8 bases at J, with 10 bases between the two ends. CDR3 sequence (DNA): TGTGCCAGCCGTGTGCGGGACATTCAGTACTTC. It encodes CASRVRDIQYF. Using reference TRBV2 and TRBJ2-4 for the parts outside the CDR3, the full variable domain is EPEVTQTPSHQVTQMGQEVILRCVPISNHLYFYWYRQILGQKVEFLVSFYNNEISEKSEIFDDQFSVERPDGSNFTLKIRSTKLEDSAMYFCASRVRDIQYFGAGTRLSVL.

The genes are TRBV19 and TRBJ1-2; 7 bases align to TRBD1. The CDR3 sequence is 12 residues long. V was clipped by 5 bases and J by 7 bases; unmatched bases: 4. From germline, CDR1 is LNHDA and CDR2 SQIVND (reference sequence). This CDR3 is CASSPRQGGYTF. The CDR3 DNA follows: TGTGCCAGTAGTCCCAGACAGGGTGGCTACACCTTC.

This chain links TRBV4-3 with TRBJ2-7; 11 bases align to TRBD2. Germline trimming cut 0 bases from V and 2 bases from J; bases unmatched to any gene: 3. CDR1 and CDR2 (germline): LGHNA, YSLEER. This CDR3 is built from 16 residues. CDR3 sequence reads: CASSQDPGLAAYEQYF. CDR3 nucleotides: TGCGCCAGCAGCCAAGATCCGGGACTAGCGGCCTACGAGCAGTACTTC.